A single sample is the source of the 8 T cell receptor beta chains below, sequenced in a study of cytomegalovirus exposure and HLA in healthy donors. The PCR contained 60 Vbeta and 13 Jbeta primers. This table comes from immunoSEQ multiplex PCR, and its TCRdb copy is limited to in-frame clones, with some not included. Of about 140,000 clones listed, approximately 73% were seen once; the top ten hold approximately 15%. Specimen: PBMCs. Receptor source: a human donor in good health.

The chain joins TRBV27 to TRBJ2-7; 9 nucleotides agree with TRBD2. This CDR3 is 13 amino acids long. Trimming took 6 bases from V and 2 from J; bases not matched to a gene: 2. The V gene's germline CDR1 is MNHEY and CDR2 SMNVEV (reference sequence). CDR3 DNA sequence: TGTGCCAGCAGGCGGGGGGGGGCCTACGAGCAGTACTTC. This translates into CASRRGGAYEQYF.

This clone was observed a few times. The V and J genes are TRBV5-4 and TRBJ1-1, with unresolved D. The CDR3 sequence is 9 residues long. CDR1 is SGHNT and CDR2 is YYREEE in the germline V gene (reference sequence). V lost 0 bases and J lost 11, with 2 bases in between. The CDR3 nucleotides read TGTGCCAGCAGCTTGGCTGCTTTCTTT. The encoded protein is CASSLAAFF.

This clone was seen just once. This chain connects TRBV4-1 to TRBJ1-1; 8 bases line up with TRBD1. The CDR3 totals 15 residues. The germline V gene encodes CDR1 MGHRA and CDR2 YSYEKL. Trimming removed 3 bases from V and 6 bases from J; junction bases left unmatched: 9. CDR3 region: CASSHQQGVGAEAFF. CDR3 bases: TGCGCCAGCAGCCACCAACAGGGGGTAGGCGCTGAAGCTTTCTTT.

The sample holds one count of this clone. The chain recombines TRBV7-2 with TRBJ1-2; the D gene is possibly TRBD1 (6 bases). Germline CDR1 is SGHTA and CDR2 is FQGNSA. V was cut by 0 bases and J by 6 bases, with 8 bases left in between. The CDR3 has 13 amino acids. The CDR3 nucleotides read TGTGCCAGCAGCTTAGCCGGGACAAATGGCTACACCTTC. This translates into CASSLAGTNGYTF.

The chain links TRBV9 to TRBJ2-4; D might be TRBD2 (6 bases). Germline V lookup: CDR1 SGDLS, CDR2 YYNGEE. The germline V and J ends were trimmed by 2 bases and 0 bases, with 6 bases remaining between them. CDR3 size: 14 residues. The CDR3 is CASSVGLAKNIQYF. CDR3 in DNA: TGTGCCAGCAGCGTGGGACTAGCCAAAAACATTCAGTACTTC. The full variable domain, its missing parts supplied by reference TRBV9 and TRBJ2-4, is DSGVTQTPKHLITATGQRVTLRCSPRSGDLSVYWYQQSLDQGLQFLIQYYNGEERAKGNILERFSAQQFPDLHSELNLSSLELGDSALYFCASSVGLAKNIQYFGAGTRLSVL.

As to this clone: Germline is not matched at one junction end, which may reflect a read error. This same CDR3 is encoded by further DNA sequences in the sample. The rearrangement joins TRBV14 to TRBJ2-6; TRBD1 is a possible D gene (6 bases). This CDR3 has 16 amino acids. In germline, CDR1 is SGHDN, CDR2 FVKESK. The CDR3 bases are TGTGCCAGCAGCCGGGGGCCTCCGGTGGGGGCCAACGTCCTGACCTTC. It codes for CASSRGPPVGANVLTF.

The chain couples TRBV6-1 to TRBJ2-1, with 7 nucleotides matching TRBD1. V lost 0 bases, J lost 8 bases, and 4 bases stayed unmatched. CDR1 and CDR2 from the germline V gene are MNHNS and SASEGT. This CDR3 spans 14 amino acids. The CDR3 region is CASSEATGEDEQFF. In DNA, the CDR3 is TGTGCCAGCAGTGAAGCTACAGGGGAAGATGAGCAGTTCTTC.

The rearrangement uses TRBV5-4 and TRBJ2-1; TRBD1 matches 9 bases. The CDR3 length is 15 residues. Germline values: CDR1 SGHNT, CDR2 YYREEE (reference sequence). The V gene end was trimmed by 0 bases and the J gene end by 8 bases; junction bases not matched to a gene: 6. The chain's CDR3 is CASSLVGTGNDEQFF. Written as DNA, the CDR3 is TGTGCCAGCAGCTTGGTTGGGACAGGGAACGATGAGCAGTTCTTC.